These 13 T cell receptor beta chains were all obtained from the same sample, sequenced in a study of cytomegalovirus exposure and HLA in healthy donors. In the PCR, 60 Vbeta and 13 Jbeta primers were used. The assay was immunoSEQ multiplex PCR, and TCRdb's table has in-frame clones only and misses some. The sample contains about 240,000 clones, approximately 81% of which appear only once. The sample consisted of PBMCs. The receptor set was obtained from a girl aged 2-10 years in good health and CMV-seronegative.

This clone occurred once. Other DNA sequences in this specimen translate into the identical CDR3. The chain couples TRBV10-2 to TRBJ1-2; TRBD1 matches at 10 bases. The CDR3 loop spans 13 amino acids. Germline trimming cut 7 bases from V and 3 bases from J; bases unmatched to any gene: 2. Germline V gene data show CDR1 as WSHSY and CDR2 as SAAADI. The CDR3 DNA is TGCGCCAGCACTGGGACAGGGGACTATGGCTACACCTTC. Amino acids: CASTGTGDYGYTF.

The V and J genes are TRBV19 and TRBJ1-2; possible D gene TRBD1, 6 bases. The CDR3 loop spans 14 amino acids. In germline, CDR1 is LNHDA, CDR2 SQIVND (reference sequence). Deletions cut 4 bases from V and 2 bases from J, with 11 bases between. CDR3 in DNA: TGTGCCAGTAGTACCCTCGACAGGAACTATGGCTACACCTTC. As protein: CASSTLDRNYGYTF.

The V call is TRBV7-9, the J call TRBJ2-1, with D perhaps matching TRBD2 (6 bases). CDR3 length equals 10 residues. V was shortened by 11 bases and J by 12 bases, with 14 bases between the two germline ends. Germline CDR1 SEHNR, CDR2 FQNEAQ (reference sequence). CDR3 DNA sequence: TGTGCCCTGGGAGGTGAGCGGCAGTTCTTC. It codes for CALGGERQFF.

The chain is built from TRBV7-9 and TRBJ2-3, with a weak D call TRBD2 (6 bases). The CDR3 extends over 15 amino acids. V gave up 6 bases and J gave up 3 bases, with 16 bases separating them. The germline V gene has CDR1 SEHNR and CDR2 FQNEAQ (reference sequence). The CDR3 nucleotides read TGTGCCAGCAGGCCCGCTAGCGACGTTACAGATACGCAGTATTTT. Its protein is CASRPASDVTDTQYF. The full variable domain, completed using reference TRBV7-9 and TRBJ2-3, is DTGVSQNPRHKITKRGQNVTFRCDPISEHNRLYWYRQTLGQGPEFLTYFQNEAQLEKSRLLSDRFSAERPKGSFSTLEIQRTEQGDSAMYLCASRPASDVTDTQYFGPGTRLTVL.

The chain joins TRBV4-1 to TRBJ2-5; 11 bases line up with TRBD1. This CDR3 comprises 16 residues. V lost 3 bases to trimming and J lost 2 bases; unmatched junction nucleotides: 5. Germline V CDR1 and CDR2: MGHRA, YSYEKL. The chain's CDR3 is CASSQGQGVGQETQYF. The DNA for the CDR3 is TGCGCCAGCAGCCAGGGACAGGGGGTGGGACAAGAGACCCAGTACTTC.

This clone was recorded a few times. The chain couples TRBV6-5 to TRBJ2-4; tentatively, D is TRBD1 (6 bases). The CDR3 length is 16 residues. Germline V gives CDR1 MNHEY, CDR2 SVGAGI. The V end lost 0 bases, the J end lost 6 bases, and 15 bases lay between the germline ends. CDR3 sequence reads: CASSYSVPGDGNIQYF. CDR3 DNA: TGTGCCAGCAGTTACTCGGTCCCAGGGGATGGAAACATTCAGTACTTC.

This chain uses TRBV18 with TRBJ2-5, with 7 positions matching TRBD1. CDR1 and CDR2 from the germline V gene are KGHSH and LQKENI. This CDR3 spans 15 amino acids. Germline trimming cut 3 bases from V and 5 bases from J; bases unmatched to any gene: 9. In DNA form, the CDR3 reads TGTGCCAGCTCACCTCAGACAGGGTCTACCGAGACCCAGTACTTC. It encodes CASSPQTGSTETQYF.

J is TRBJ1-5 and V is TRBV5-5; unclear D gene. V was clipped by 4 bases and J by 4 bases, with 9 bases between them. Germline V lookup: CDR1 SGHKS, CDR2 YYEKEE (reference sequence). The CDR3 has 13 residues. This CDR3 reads CASSPLSNQPQHF. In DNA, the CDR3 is TGTGCCAGCAGCCCCCTGTCGAATCAGCCCCAGCATTTT.

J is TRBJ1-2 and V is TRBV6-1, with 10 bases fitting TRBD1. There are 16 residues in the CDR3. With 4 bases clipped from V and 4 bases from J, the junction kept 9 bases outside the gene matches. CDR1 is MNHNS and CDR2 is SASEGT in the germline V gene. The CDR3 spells CASSVQPGQGLYGYTF. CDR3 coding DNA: TGTGCCAGCAGTGTCCAACCGGGACAGGGGCTCTATGGCTACACCTTC.

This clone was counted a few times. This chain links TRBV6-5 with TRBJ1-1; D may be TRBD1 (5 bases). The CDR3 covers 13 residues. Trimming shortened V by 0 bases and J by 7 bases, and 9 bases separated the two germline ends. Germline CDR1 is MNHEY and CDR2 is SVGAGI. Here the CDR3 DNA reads TGTGCCAGCAGTTACTCGAGACAGTTTGAAGCTTTCTTT. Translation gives CASSYSRQFEAFF.

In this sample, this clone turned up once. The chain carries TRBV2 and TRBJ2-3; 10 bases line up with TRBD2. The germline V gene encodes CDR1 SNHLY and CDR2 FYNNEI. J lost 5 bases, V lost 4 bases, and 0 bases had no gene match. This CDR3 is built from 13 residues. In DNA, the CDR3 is TGTGCCAGCAGTGGACTAGCGGGAGATACGCAGTATTTT. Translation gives CASSGLAGDTQYF.

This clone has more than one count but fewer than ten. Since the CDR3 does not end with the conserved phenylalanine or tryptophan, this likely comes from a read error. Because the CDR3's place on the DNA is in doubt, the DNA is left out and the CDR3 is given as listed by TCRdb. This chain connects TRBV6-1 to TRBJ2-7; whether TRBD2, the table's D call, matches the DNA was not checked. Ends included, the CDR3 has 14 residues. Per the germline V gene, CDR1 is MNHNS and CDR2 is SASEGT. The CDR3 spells CASSRREDSGTQRI.

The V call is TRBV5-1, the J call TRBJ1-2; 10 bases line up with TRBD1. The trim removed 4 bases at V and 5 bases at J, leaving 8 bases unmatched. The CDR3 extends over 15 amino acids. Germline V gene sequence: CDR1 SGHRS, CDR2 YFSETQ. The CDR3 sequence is CASSAGTGVGYGYTF. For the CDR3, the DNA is TGCGCCAGCAGCGCAGGGACAGGGGTTGGTTATGGCTACACCTTC.